These T cell receptor beta chains were read from a single sample in a study of T-cell memory formation after mild COVID-19. TCRdb used MiXCR to reprocess the 5' RACE reads, holding one entry per CDR3 protein. The top ten clones hold roughly 21% of a sample with 250,000 to 400,000 distinct CDR3 sequences, 14% of them seen once. Source material: PBMCs or a T cell subset sorted from them (not recorded which). The receptors shown here come from a man younger than 30 who had mild COVID-19 (a few samples of this study predate the infection). Cell type and time point are not known. Both conserved end residues are part of each CDR3. Each record gives: V gene, CDR3 length, CDR3 protein.

>TRBV6-5|14
CASSYGQGPSEQYF
>TRBV20-1|16
CSAPPGGLAGGGEQFF
>TRBV24-1|13
CATSDYSGGELFF
>TRBV20-1|13
CSASRGVQETQYF
>TRBV12-3/TRBV12-4|15
CASSFDRGSYNEQFF
>TRBV12-3/TRBV12-4|14
CASSDTAGNQPQHF
>TRBV4-3|15
CASSQVWPGPDTQYF
>TRBV7-6|16
CASSHPFSIDTDTQYF
>TRBV13|14
CASSLRAIWETQYF
>TRBV24-1|14
CATSEGSSYNEQFF
>TRBV24-1|14
CATSDGGRADTQYF
>TRBV28|16
CASRGGQLASTDTQYF
>TRBV12-3/TRBV12-4|13
CASSPGGGLKLFF
>TRBV5-1|15
CASSRTGTNSYEQYF
>TRBV2|13
CASSDDPGDTQYF
>TRBV5-1|16
CASSPRDRAEYSPLHF
>TRBV7-9|16
CASSSETGTKSKEQFF
>TRBV5-1|15
CASNQIMGGGDTQYF
>TRBV12-3/TRBV12-4|12
CASSPTGNEQYF